The subject of this entry is one T cell receptor beta chain. Produced via immunoSEQ multiplex PCR; TCRdb's table is partial and in-frame only. The table has approximately 290,000 clones, roughly 91% seen once. This record comes from a study of blood T cell repertoires in COVID-19. The V gene's germline CDR1 is LNHNV and CDR2 YYDKDF (reference sequence). The V segment lost 2 bases and the J segment 3 bases; nucleotides outside the gene matches: 20. CDR3 length: 22 residues. The origin of this receptor is a woman under 40 with COVID-19, enrolled during active disease. The sequenced sample consisted of peripheral blood. V is TRBV15 and J is TRBJ2-7, with TRBD2 matching 15 bases. DNA of the CDR3: TGTGCCACCAGCAGATCGAGCGGGAGTCAGGGACTAGCGGGGGGTATAAACTACGAGCAGTACTTC. Residues: CATSRSSGSQGLAGGINYEQYF.